This T cell receptor beta chain comes out of a study of cytomegalovirus exposure and HLA in healthy donors. The study's findings and limits: Links to common viral pathogens appeared, in a later analysis, for several of the most significant clusters.

The CDR3 length is 15 residues. Trimming shortened V by 5 bases and J by 4 bases, and 17 bases separated the two germline ends. Germline V gives CDR1 MNHEY, CDR2 SVGAGI. The PCR used 60 Vbeta and 13 Jbeta primers. Repertoires were generated with immunoSEQ multiplex PCR, while TCRdb's copy carries only in-frame clones and drops some. The repertoire has some 120,000 clones, 60% to 75% of them found once; the top ten carry under 6.5%. Comments on this clone: The antigen is not known.

The sequence was obtained from a woman aged 45-65 years in good health and CMV-seropositive. V and J are TRBV6-5 and TRBJ1-1; D might be TRBD1 (5 bases). The sequencing sample was made of PBMCs. CDR3 protein: CASSNPQGRGTEAFF. DNA for the CDR3: TGTGCCAGCAGTAATCCTCAGGGAAGGGGCACTGAAGCTTTCTTT.